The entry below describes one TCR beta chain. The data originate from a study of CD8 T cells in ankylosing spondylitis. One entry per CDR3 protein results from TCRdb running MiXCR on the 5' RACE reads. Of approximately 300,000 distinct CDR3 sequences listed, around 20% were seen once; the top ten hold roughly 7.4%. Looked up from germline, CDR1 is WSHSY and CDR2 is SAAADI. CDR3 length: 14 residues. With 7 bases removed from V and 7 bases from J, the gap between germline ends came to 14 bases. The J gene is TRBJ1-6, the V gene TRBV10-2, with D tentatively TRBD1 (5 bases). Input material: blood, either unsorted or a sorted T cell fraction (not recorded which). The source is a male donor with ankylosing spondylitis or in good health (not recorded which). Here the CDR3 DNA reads TGCGCCAGCATGGAGGGGACCGACAATTCACCCCTCCACTTT. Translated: CASMEGTDNSPLHF.